The present entry profiles one T cell receptor (beta chain) with its context. Its antigen remains unknown. This sample is drawn from a study of response to subunit inactivated influenza vaccine. Study-wide results and caveats: A suggestion made by the authors is that each seasonal influenza vaccination recruits few new T cells.

The CDR3 length is 14 residues. Germline V CDR1 and CDR2: LGHNA, YNFKEQ. The J segment lost 7 bases and the V segment lost 1 base, leaving 4 bases of the junction unmatched. TCRdb called the RT-PCR reads again in MiXCR, with one record for every CDR3 protein. The table shows a few hundred thousand distinct CDR3 sequences, with about 20% occurring only once. The TCR originated in a man aged 50 to 69 who received an inactivated influenza vaccine. The rearrangement links TRBV4-2 to TRBJ1-2; 9 nucleotides line up with TRBD1. The specimen was PBMCs from blood, collected about 20 months after vaccination. The CDR3 loop is CASSQANRGPGYTF. The CDR3 DNA reads as TGTGCCAGCAGCCAAGCCAACAGGGGGCCTGGCTACACCTTC.